The 11 T cell receptor beta chains in this list originate from one sample, sequenced in a study of T cell responses to AZD1222 COVID-19 vaccine. Assay used: immunoSEQ multiplex PCR; TCRdb lists only in-frame clones, some missing. The sample includes about 150,000 clones, approximately 92% of them seen just once. The sample in question was peripheral blood, obtained 28 days after the second AZD1222 dose. The receptors come from an adult who received the AZD1222 COVID-19 vaccine.

V and J are TRBV6-1 and TRBJ2-3, with TRBD2 identical over 7 bases. With V trimmed by 0 bases and J by 8 bases, 5 bases remained unmatched. Germline loops: CDR1 MNHNS, CDR2 SASEGT. This CDR3 region has 14 residues. For the CDR3, the DNA is TGTGCCAGCAGTGAAGCGGGGGGGTCCAGTACGCAGTATTTT. Translation gives CASSEAGGSSTQYF.

The chain combines TRBV18 with TRBJ1-2; D perhaps matches TRBD1 (6 bases). Germline V gene lookup returns CDR1 KGHSH and CDR2 LQKENI. CDR3 length equals 15 residues. Trimming shortened V by 6 bases and J by 7 bases, and 21 bases separated the two germline ends. The CDR3 DNA is TGTGCCAGCTCTCACCGGGGGGGGCTTGCAGTTGGCTACACCTTC. Residues: CASSHRGGLAVGYTF. The full variable domain, rest sourced from reference TRBV18 and TRBJ1-2, is NAGVMQNPRHLVRRRGQEARLRCSPMKGHSHVYWYRQLPEEGLKFMVYLQKENIIDESGMPKERFSAEFPKEGPSILRIQQVVRGDSAAYFCASSHRGGLAVGYTFGSGTRLTVV.

The chain uses TRBV4-1 and TRBJ1-5; no firm D call. Trimming removed 0 bases at V and 3 bases at J, with 12 bases between. From germline, CDR1 is MGHRA and CDR2 YSYEKL. The CDR3 contains 16 residues. The CDR3: CASSQEGGQINQPQHF. The DNA of the CDR3 is TGCGCCAGCAGCCAAGAGGGTGGCCAGATCAATCAGCCCCAGCATTTT.

The V and J genes are TRBV19 and TRBJ1-6; 8 nucleotides agree with TRBD1. Germline-derived CDR1 and CDR2 are LNHDA and SQIVND (reference sequence). J lost 2 bases, V lost 10 bases, and 7 bases had no gene match. This CDR3 spans 15 amino acids. Written as DNA, the CDR3 is TGTGCCACCCTTCAGGGGGCCGCCTATAATTCACCCCTCCACTTT. Protein sequence: CATLQGAAYNSPLHF. Combining the CDR3 with reference TRBV19 and TRBJ1-6 gives the whole variable domain DGGITQSPKYLFRKEGQNVTLSCEQNLNHDAMYWYRQDPGQGLRLIYYSQIVNDFQKGDIAEGYSVSREKKESFPLTVTSAQKNPTAFYLCATLQGAAYNSPLHFGNGTRLTVT.

CDR3 DNA: TGTGCCACCCACGGAAGGGAGAACACTGAAGCTTTCTTT. This codes for CATHGRENTEAFF. J is TRBJ1-1 and V is TRBV6-5; no clear D gene. Germline loops: CDR1 MNHEY, CDR2 SVGAGI. CDR3 size: 13 residues. Trimming removed 10 bases at V and 1 base at J, with 13 bases between.

The rearrangement links TRBV19 to TRBJ2-7; D remains unclear. The CDR3 totals 14 residues. Germline CDR1 and CDR2: LNHDA and SQIVND (reference sequence). V lost 5 bases, J lost 1 base, and 12 bases lay in between. CDR3 in DNA: TGTGCCAGTAGTGTCGTTCTGGAATCCTACGAGCAGTACTTC. It translates to CASSVVLESYEQYF.

This chain connects TRBV7-9 to TRBJ1-1; a weak D match, TRBD1 (6 bases). From germline, CDR1 is SEHNR and CDR2 FQNEAQ (reference sequence). V shed 1 base and J shed 4 bases, with 13 bases lying between them. There are 15 residues in the CDR3. CDR3 in DNA: TGTGCCAGCAGCTTAGGGGGGCGCCGGGGCACTGAAGCTTTCTTT. Its translation: CASSLGGRRGTEAFF.

The genes are TRBV28 and TRBJ1-6; unclear D gene. V was trimmed by 4 bases and J by 6 bases, leaving 16 bases between them. Germline V CDR1 and CDR2: MDHEN, SYDVKM. This CDR3 is 16 amino acids long. This CDR3 is CASSYEAGFPNSPLHF. The CDR3 DNA sequence: TGTGCCAGCAGTTACGAAGCGGGTTTTCCTAATTCACCCCTCCACTTT.

This chain uses TRBV4-1 with TRBJ1-4, with D maybe TRBD1 (5 bases). CDR3 length equals 17 residues. Trimming stripped 0 bases from V and 4 bases from J, with 15 bases between. Germline CDR1 is MGHRA and CDR2 is YSYEKL. This CDR3 reads CASSQDPKTELNEKLFF. For the CDR3, the DNA is TGCGCCAGCAGCCAAGACCCGAAGACAGAACTTAATGAAAAACTGTTTTTT.

V gene TRBV3-1 (or the pseudogene TRBV3-2) combines with J gene TRBJ1-2; D is ambiguous. The germline gives CDR1 LGHDT, CDR2 YNNKEL (reference sequence). The CDR3 totals 14 residues. With 0 bases removed from V and 10 bases from J, the gap between germline ends came to 15 bases. The CDR3 coding sequence is TGTGCCAGCAGCCAAGATTGGTATCAAACTCCCTACACCTTC. It translates to CASSQDWYQTPYTF.

This clone was seen once. V is TRBV28 and J is TRBJ2-7; maybe TRBD1 (6 bases). This CDR3 is built from 15 residues. The germline CDR1 and CDR2 sequences are MDHEN and SYDVKM. V lost 6 bases and J lost 2, with 17 bases in between. CDR3 sequence reads: CASSPNRAIAYEQYF. The CDR3 bases are TGTGCCAGCAGCCCTAACAGGGCCATAGCCTACGAGCAGTACTTC.